These 12 T cell receptor beta chains were sequenced from one sample in a study of T cell responses to AZD1222 COVID-19 vaccine. Clones were sequenced by immunoSEQ multiplex PCR, and TCRdb holds only the in-frame ones, with some missing. The sample includes some 170,000 clones, about 88% of them seen just once. Here the sequenced sample was peripheral blood, taken on day 0 of AZD1222 vaccination. These receptors all stem from an adult in good health.

The rearrangement uses TRBV7-9 and TRBJ2-3, with a weak D call TRBD2 (6 bases). The CDR3 has 15 amino acids. CDR1 and CDR2 from the germline V gene are SEHNR and FQNEAQ (reference sequence). Trimming took off 5 bases at V and 0 bases at J, with 12 bases between the two ends. CDR3 sequence (DNA): TGTGCCAGCAGCCCCGGGACTTGGAGCACAGATACGCAGTATTTT. Its translation: CASSPGTWSTDTQYF.

The V and J genes are TRBV5-5 and TRBJ1-5; D uncertain. This CDR3 spans 13 amino acids. CDR1 and CDR2 (germline): SGHKS, YYEKEE (reference sequence). The germline V and J ends were trimmed by 0 bases and 4 bases, with 5 bases remaining between them. CDR3 amino acids: CASSLVENQPQHF. The CDR3 coding sequence is TGTGCCAGCAGCTTGGTAGAGAATCAGCCCCAGCATTTT.

This clone was picked up one time. V gene TRBV7-9 combines with J gene TRBJ1-1; D is possibly TRBD1 (5 bases). Trimming took off 5 bases at V and 4 bases at J, with 23 bases between the two ends. The germline V gene encodes CDR1 SEHNR and CDR2 FQNEAQ (reference sequence). The CDR3 is made up of 17 amino acids. CDR3 loop: CASSNLRLDLRGTEAFF. CDR3 in DNA: TGTGCCAGCAGCAATCTCCGTCTCGACCTTAGGGGCACTGAAGCTTTCTTT.

This rearrangement joins TRBV5-6 to TRBJ2-1, with TRBD1 identical over 10 bases. This CDR3 is built from 17 residues. Trimming took 6 bases from V and 6 from J; bases not matched to a gene: 15. Germline V CDR1 and CDR2: SGHDT, YYEEEE. The CDR3 DNA is TGTGCCAGCATCGCTTTAGAGGGACAGGGGCTTTTCAATGAGCAGTTCTTC. Protein sequence: CASIALEGQGLFNEQFF.

The gene calls are TRBV19 and TRBJ1-4; no firm D call. CDR3 length equals 14 residues. V lost 5 bases and J 7 bases, leaving 14 bases between the germline ends. The germline gives CDR1 LNHDA, CDR2 SQIVND (reference sequence). The CDR3 region has the DNA TGTGCCAGTAGTGCCGGGTTCGGAGTTGAAAAACTGTTTTTT. Amino acid sequence: CASSAGFGVEKLFF. The whole variable domain, remainder taken from reference TRBV19 and TRBJ1-4, is DGGITQSPKYLFRKEGQNVTLSCEQNLNHDAMYWYRQDPGQGLRLIYYSQIVNDFQKGDIAEGYSVSREKKESFPLTVTSAQKNPTAFYLCASSAGFGVEKLFFGSGTQLSVL.

The chain carries TRBV19 and TRBJ2-7; TRBD1 matches 9 bases. Losses at the gene ends were 5 bases for V and 5 bases for J; bases not matched to a gene: 10. This CDR3 has 15 amino acids. Germline assignment: CDR1 LNHDA and CDR2 SQIVND (reference sequence). The CDR3 protein is CASSETTGGYNEQYF. The DNA for the CDR3 is TGTGCCAGTAGTGAAACGACAGGGGGTTACAACGAGCAGTACTTC.

The rearrangement joins TRBV2 to TRBJ2-3; possible D gene TRBD1, 5 bases. The ends were cut back, 6 bases at V and 0 bases at J, with 7 bases in the middle. The V gene's germline CDR1 is SNHLY and CDR2 FYNNEI. This CDR3 has 13 amino acids. The DNA for the CDR3 is TGTGCCAGCAGCAGGGATAGCACAGATACGCAGTATTTT. Encoded protein: CASSRDSTDTQYF.

V usage is TRBV30 and J usage is TRBJ1-3, with a weak D call TRBD1 (5 bases). The V end lost 3 bases, the J end lost 0 bases, and 9 bases lay between the germline ends. CDR1 is GTSNPN, CDR2 SVGIG, per germline (reference sequence). The CDR3 is 14 amino acids. Here the CDR3 DNA reads TGTGCCTGGAGAAGGGGAGCCTCTGGAAACACCATATATTTT. Residues: CAWRRGASGNTIYF.

The chain recombines TRBV5-1 with TRBJ2-1, with 8 bases matching TRBD1. The ends lost 0 bases at V and 1 base at J; junction bases unmatched: 3. Germline V lookup: CDR1 SGHRS, CDR2 YFSETQ. This CDR3 has 16 residues. CDR3 sequence: CASSLVGQGSYNEQFF. The CDR3 DNA is TGCGCCAGCAGCTTGGTAGGACAGGGTTCCTACAATGAGCAGTTCTTC.

The chain employs TRBV9 and TRBJ1-3; 7 nucleotides match TRBD1. V was pared by 4 bases and J by 4 bases, with 5 bases of the junction left unmatched. CDR1 SGDLS and CDR2 YYNGEE come from the germline V gene. The CDR3 runs 14 residues. CDR3 protein: CASSPGRGGNTIYF. The CDR3 DNA is TGTGCCAGCAGCCCCGGCAGGGGGGGAAACACCATATATTTT.

This clone was seen only once. The J gene is TRBJ2-7, the V gene TRBV6-5, with D maybe TRBD2 (5 bases). This CDR3 contains 14 residues. V lost 4 bases to trimming and J lost 2 bases, with 12 bases between them. CDR1 MNHEY and CDR2 SVGAGI come from the germline V gene. CDR3 sequence (DNA): TGTGCCAGCAGTTTAAGGGAGTCCGCCTACGAGCAGTACTTC. Residues: CASSLRESAYEQYF.

CDR3 nucleotide sequence: TGTGCCAGCAGTTATACGAGGAGGGAGACCCAGTACTTC. It is translated as CASSYTRRETQYF. The V gene is TRBV6-5, the J gene TRBJ2-5, with D maybe TRBD2 (5 bases). The CDR3 length is 13 residues. Per the germline V gene, CDR1 is MNHEY and CDR2 is SVGAGI. V was pared by 3 bases and J by 5 bases, with 10 bases between.